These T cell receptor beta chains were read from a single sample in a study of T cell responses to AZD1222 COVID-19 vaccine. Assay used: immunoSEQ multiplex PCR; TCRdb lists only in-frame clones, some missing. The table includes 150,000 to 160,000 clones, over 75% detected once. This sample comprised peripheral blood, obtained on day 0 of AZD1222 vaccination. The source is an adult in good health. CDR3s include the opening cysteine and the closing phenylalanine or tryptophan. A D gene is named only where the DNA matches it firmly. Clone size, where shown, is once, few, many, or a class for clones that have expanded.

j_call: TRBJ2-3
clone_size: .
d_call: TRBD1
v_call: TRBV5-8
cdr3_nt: TGTGCCAGCAGCTTCAGACAGGGAACAGATACGCAGTATTTT
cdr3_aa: CASSFRQGTDTQYF

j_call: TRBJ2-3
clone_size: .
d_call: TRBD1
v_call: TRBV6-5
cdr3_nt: TGTGCCAGCAGCTCAGGGGGCAGGAGCACAGATACGCAGTATTTT
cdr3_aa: CASSSGGRSTDTQYF

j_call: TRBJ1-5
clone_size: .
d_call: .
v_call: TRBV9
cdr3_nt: TGTGCCAGCAGCCCACGTTCCTCGGATCAGCCCCAGCATTTT
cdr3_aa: CASSPRSSDQPQHF

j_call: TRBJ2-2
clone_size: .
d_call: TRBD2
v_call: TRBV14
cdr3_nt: TGTGCCAGCAGCCTGGGACTAGCGGGTTTCGCGAACACCGGGGAGCTGTTTTTT
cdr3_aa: CASSLGLAGFANTGELFF

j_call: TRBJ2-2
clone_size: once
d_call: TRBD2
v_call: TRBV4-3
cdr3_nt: TGCGCCAGCAGCCAAGAACCGGGAGGGCGGACCGGGGAGCTGTTTTTT
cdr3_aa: CASSQEPGGRTGELFF

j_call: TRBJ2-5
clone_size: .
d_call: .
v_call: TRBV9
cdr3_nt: TGTGCCAGCAGCGTAGGCGAACCCCAAGAGACCCAGTACTTC
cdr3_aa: CASSVGEPQETQYF

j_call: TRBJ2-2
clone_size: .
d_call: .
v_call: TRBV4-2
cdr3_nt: TGTGCCAGCAGCTCCCTTACAGGGCAGAACACCGGGGAGCTGTTTTTT
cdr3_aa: CASSSLTGQNTGELFF

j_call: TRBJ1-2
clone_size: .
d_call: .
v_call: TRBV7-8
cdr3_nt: TGTGCCAGCAGCCGTGAGGCCCGGGGAACCTATGGCTACACCTTC
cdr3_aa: CASSREARGTYGYTF

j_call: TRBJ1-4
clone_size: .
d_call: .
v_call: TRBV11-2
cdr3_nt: TGTGCCAGCAGCTTAGACAGAAGAACGAATGAAAAACTGTTTTTT
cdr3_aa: CASSLDRRTNEKLFF

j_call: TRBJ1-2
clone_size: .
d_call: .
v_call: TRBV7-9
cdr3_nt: TGTGCCATTGATGTGACAAACTATGGCTACACCTTC
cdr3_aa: CAIDVTNYGYTF

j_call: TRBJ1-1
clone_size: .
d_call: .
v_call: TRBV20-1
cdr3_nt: TGCAGTGCTAGGAGTCCTTCTGAAGCTTTCTTT
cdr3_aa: CSARSPSEAFF

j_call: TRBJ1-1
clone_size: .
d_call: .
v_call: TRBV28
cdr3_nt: TGTGCCAGCAGTTTTTCGGGGGACTTGAACACTGAAGCTTTCTTT
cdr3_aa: CASSFSGDLNTEAFF

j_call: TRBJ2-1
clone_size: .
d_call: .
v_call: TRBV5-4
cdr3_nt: TGTGCCAGCAGCAGGGACCTCGGGGGATCGAACAATGAGCAGTTCTTC
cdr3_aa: CASSRDLGGSNNEQFF